The next 22 T cell receptor beta chains were all read from a single sample in a study of T cell changes during pregnancy in multiple sclerosis. Measured with immunoSEQ multiplex PCR; TCRdb has only the in-frame clones, and not every one. The data contain about 38,000 clones, 90% of them singletons. This specimen was CD4+ T cells from peripheral blood mononuclear cells, taken in the second trimester of pregnancy. These receptors originate from a female donor with multiple sclerosis, enrolled in a pregnancy study.

The chain is built from TRBV21-1 and TRBJ1-1; the listed D gene, TRBD1, was not tested against the DNA. TRBV21-1 is a recognized pseudogene. This CDR3 has 14 amino acids. The CDR3 bases are TGTGCCAGCAGCAAAGAAGAACAGGGTGGTGAAGCTTTCTTT. Translating gives CASSKEEQGGEAFF.

This rearrangement joins TRBV7-9 to TRBJ2-1; no reliable D call. Germline assignment: CDR1 SEHNR and CDR2 FQNEAQ (reference sequence). Trimming removed 6 bases from V and 12 bases from J, with 12 bases in between. This CDR3 has 11 residues. This CDR3 reads CASSSTTGQFF. In DNA, the CDR3 is TGTGCCAGCAGTTCGACGACGGGGCAGTTCTTC.

This rearrangement joins TRBV18 to TRBJ2-2, with D possibly matching TRBD2 (5 bases). Trimming took 4 bases from V and 2 from J, leaving 8 bases between them. CDR3 length equals 14 residues. Looked up from germline, CDR1 is KGHSH and CDR2 is LQKENI. CDR3 sequence (DNA): TGTGCCAGCTCACGCGGGTATAACACCGGGGAGCTGTTTTTT. Amino acid sequence: CASSRGYNTGELFF.

Comment on this clone: Different DNA sequences within this sample yield the same CDR3. The CDR3 DNA follows: TGTGCCAGCAGCTTAGTGTCAATGCTGGCGGGAGATGGGTCCTACGAGCAGTACTTC. Amino acid sequence: CASSLVSMLAGDGSYEQYF. This chain links TRBV13 with TRBJ2-7, with 7 bases identical to TRBD2. Germline CDR1 reads PRHDT; CDR2 reads FYEKMQ (reference sequence). V shed 1 base, J shed 1 base, and the junction held 16 bases outside the gene matches. The CDR3 extends over 19 amino acids.

The rearrangement uses TRBV23-1 and TRBJ2-3; D call uncertain. TRBV23-1 is annotated as an ORF whose role is uncertain. The CDR3 runs to 17 residues. Trimming cost V 8 bases and J 0 bases, with 21 bases left between them. The chain's CDR3 is CASVESWVAGSTDTQYF. In DNA form, the CDR3 reads TGCGCCAGCGTCGAGAGTTGGGTAGCTGGCAGCACAGATACGCAGTATTTT.

The V call is TRBV5-4, the J call TRBJ2-6; 7 bases line up with TRBD2. The CDR3 sequence is 16 residues long. V trimming: 3 bases; J trimming: 0 bases; junction bases outside the gene matches: 3. Germline loops: CDR1 SGHNT, CDR2 YYREEE (reference sequence). In DNA, the CDR3 is TGTGCCAGCAGCTGGGGAGGGAGCTCTGGGGCCAACGTCCTGACTTTC. It encodes CASSWGGSSGANVLTF.

The chain carries TRBV6-5 and TRBJ1-1, with 7 bases identical to TRBD1. V gave up 6 bases and J gave up 2 bases; unmatched junction bases: 6. The CDR3 is 14 amino acids. Per germline, CDR1 MNHEY and CDR2 SVGAGI. CDR3 region: CASSKPGGNTEAFF. The CDR3 nucleotides are TGTGCCAGCAGCAAACCAGGGGGAAACACTGAAGCTTTCTTT.

The V gene is TRBV9, the J gene TRBJ1-5, with D unresolved. CDR3 length: 14 residues. V was trimmed by 0 bases and J by 5 bases, leaving 9 bases between them. Germline V gene lookup returns CDR1 SGDLS and CDR2 YYNGEE. In nucleotides, the CDR3 is TGTGCCAGCAGCGTAGAACCGGTGCATCAGCCCCAGCATTTT. Translating gives CASSVEPVHQPQHF.

The CDR3 region has the DNA TGTGCCAGCAGTTACCCCCTAGGGGCGGATAATTCACCCCTCCACTTT. Translating gives CASSYPLGADNSPLHF. This rearrangement joins TRBV6-6 to TRBJ1-6; maybe TRBD1 (5 bases). The CDR3 sequence is 16 residues long. Germline-derived CDR1 and CDR2 are MNHNY and SVGAGI (reference sequence). The V end was cut by 2 bases, the J end by 5 bases, with 13 bases between.

V gene TRBV18 combines with J gene TRBJ2-2; maybe TRBD1 (7 bases). This CDR3 comprises 18 residues. Germline values: CDR1 KGHSH, CDR2 LQKENI. Trimming shortened V by 0 bases and J by 4 bases, and 18 bases separated the two germline ends. The CDR3: CASSPPPGPGGITGELFF. CDR3 DNA: TGTGCCAGCTCACCACCCCCGGGACCAGGGGGGATCACCGGGGAGCTGTTTTTT.

The chain has TRBV19 and TRBJ1-1; TRBD1 might be the D (6 bases). Trimming left V 0 bases short and J 11 bases short, with 10 bases between. This CDR3 has 12 residues. Germline V gene sequence: CDR1 LNHDA, CDR2 SQIVND (reference sequence). CDR3 bases: TGTGCCAGTAGTATAGATGGGGGCAGGGCTTTCTTT. It yields the protein CASSIDGGRAFF.

This sequence joins TRBV19 and TRBJ2-1; TRBD2 aligns across 11 bases. Looked up from germline, CDR1 is LNHDA and CDR2 is SQIVND (reference sequence). CDR3 length: 16 amino acids. The V segment lost 5 bases and the J segment 7 bases; nucleotides outside the gene matches: 10. The CDR3: CASSSPGLAGGNEQFF. Here the CDR3 DNA reads TGTGCCAGTAGTTCCCCGGGTCTAGCGGGAGGAAATGAGCAGTTCTTC.

This clone appeared a few times. The gene calls are TRBV4-1 and TRBJ1-2; D is possibly TRBD1 (6 bases). The germline gives CDR1 MGHRA, CDR2 YSYEKL. The CDR3 totals 13 residues. The ends were cut back, 8 bases at V and 3 bases at J, with 13 bases in the middle. The CDR3 nucleotides read TGCGCCAGCGCTTCTAGACAGGACTATGGCTACACCTTC. Protein sequence: CASASRQDYGYTF.

The J gene is TRBJ2-1, the V gene TRBV6-5, with TRBD2 matching over 7 bases. Germline CDR1 is MNHEY and CDR2 is SVGAGI. V lost 4 bases to trimming and J lost 7 bases; unmatched junction nucleotides: 10. The CDR3 covers 15 residues. CDR3 amino acids: CASSSLVGRFNEQFF. CDR3 bases: TGTGCCAGCAGTTCCCTCGTCGGGAGGTTTAATGAGCAGTTCTTC.

This clone was seen a few times. This chain links TRBV7-2 with TRBJ1-1, with D unclear. Trimming removed 5 bases at V and 1 base at J, with 8 bases between. The germline V gene has CDR1 SGHTA and CDR2 FQGNSA. The CDR3 is made up of 13 amino acids. The CDR3 spells CASSQQRNTEAFF. Written as DNA, the CDR3 is TGTGCCAGCAGCCAACAGAGGAACACTGAAGCTTTCTTT.

CDR3 protein: CASRRGTDTQYF. CDR3 bases: TGCGCCAGCAGGAGGGGCACAGATACGCAGTATTTT. The chain recombines TRBV10-2 with TRBJ2-3; TRBD2 might be the D (5 bases). This CDR3 has 12 residues. Germline CDR1 is WSHSY and CDR2 is SAAADI. V was pared by 6 bases and J by 1 base, with 5 bases between.

V and J are TRBV6-5 and TRBJ2-3; the D gene is possibly TRBD2 (5 bases). The CDR3 is 14 residues long. With 6 bases removed from V and 2 bases from J, the gap between germline ends came to 12 bases. Germline CDR1 MNHEY, CDR2 SVGAGI. The CDR3: CASRLGGSTDTQYF. The CDR3 DNA reads as TGTGCCAGCAGACTAGGCGGGTCCACAGATACGCAGTATTTT.

The chain joins TRBV5-1 to TRBJ1-2; TRBD1 is a possible D gene (6 bases). Germline V gene sequence: CDR1 SGHRS, CDR2 YFSETQ. V lost 2 bases and J lost 8, with 13 bases in between. The CDR3 loop spans 13 amino acids. The DNA of the CDR3 is TGCGCCAGCAGCTTCACAGGGATGGGCGGCTACACCTTC. It yields the protein CASSFTGMGGYTF.

V is TRBV19 and J is TRBJ2-2; TRBD2 matches at 11 bases. Germline CDR1 is LNHDA and CDR2 is SQIVND (reference sequence). The CDR3 extends over 17 amino acids. Trimming cost V 6 bases and J 7 bases; bases outside gene matches: 13. The CDR3 spells CASRPAGTSGLSGELFF. The DNA for the CDR3 is TGTGCCAGTAGACCCGCTGGGACTAGCGGTCTTAGCGGGGAGCTGTTTTTT.

This chain uses TRBV5-1 with TRBJ1-1; no clear D. This CDR3 has 17 residues. Trimming took 1 base from V and 1 from J, leaving 17 bases between them. Germline-derived CDR1 and CDR2 are SGHRS and YFSETQ. CDR3 sequence (DNA): TGCGCCAGCAGCTTGAGCACGAGAGGAGGCGGGAACACTGAAGCTTTCTTT. It specifies CASSLSTRGGGNTEAFF.

In this sample, this clone turned up a few times. V gene TRBV19 combines with J gene TRBJ2-7, with D perhaps TRBD1 (6 bases). The CDR3 runs to 13 residues. Germline V gene data show CDR1 as LNHDA and CDR2 as SQIVND (reference sequence). Trimming cost V 7 bases and J 6 bases, with 16 bases left between them. This chain's CDR3 is CASTSIRGGEQYF. CDR3 DNA sequence: TGTGCCAGTACCTCCATCAGGGGTGGCGAGCAGTACTTC.

Here the CDR3 DNA reads TGCGCCAGCAGCCATGTCGGGGAAGAGCAGTTCTTC. The encoded protein is CASSHVGEEQFF. The chain is built from TRBV4-1 and TRBJ2-1; maybe TRBD2 (5 bases). Germline V gene data show CDR1 as MGHRA and CDR2 as YSYEKL. This CDR3 comprises 12 residues. V shed 3 bases and J shed 10 bases, with 10 bases lying between them.